This is a list of T cell receptor beta chains from one sample in a study of identical twins. One entry per CDR3 protein, called by TCRdb with MiXCR from the 5' RACE reads. Of 1.5 million to 2 million distinct CDR3 sequences in the sample, less than 35% were seen once. Sequenced: cord blood. Source of these receptors: a newborn girl in good health. The CDR3 runs from the conserved cysteine through the conserved F or W. A D gene is named only where the DNA matches it firmly. Not all rows give a size; the values are once, few, many and, for expanded clones, a class.

>NA|TRBJ1-3|NA|TRBV7-2
CASTKTGNTIYF
TGTGCCAGCACCAAGACAGGAAACACCATATATTTT
>TRBD1|TRBJ1-2|few|TRBV20-1
CSARASNRGVYGYTF
TGCAGTGCTAGGGCTAGTAACAGGGGCGTCTATGGCTACACCTTC
>TRBD2|TRBJ2-1|few|TRBV29-1
CSVIAGTSINEQFF
TGCAGCGTTATAGCCGGGACTAGCATCAATGAGCAGTTCTTC
>NA|TRBJ1-4|NA|TRBV15
CATSREFEGNEKLFF
TGTGCCACCAGCAGAGAATTCGAGGGGAATGAAAAACTGTTTTTT
>TRBD1|TRBJ2-1|few|TRBV27
CASMSWGQGYNEQFF
TGTGCCAGCATGTCCTGGGGACAGGGGTACAATGAGCAGTTCTTC
>TRBD2|TRBJ2-5|NA|TRBV20-1
CSASGATSAPQETQYF
TGCAGTGCTAGTGGGGCGACTAGCGCCCCCCAAGAGACCCAGTACTTC
>NA|TRBJ2-3|many|TRBV7-2
CASSRRLALTDTQYF
TGTGCCAGCAGCCGCCGGCTAGCCCTCACAGATACGCAGTATTTT
>NA|TRBJ2-1|NA|TRBV20-1
CSARDPGGLAYNEQFF
TGCAGTGCTAGAGATCCGGGGGGCCTGGCCTACAATGAGCAGTTCTTC
>NA|TRBJ2-7|few|TRBV20-1
CSASPSASYEQYF
TGCAGTGCTTCCCCGTCCGCGTCCTACGAGCAGTACTTC
>NA|TRBJ2-2|NA|TRBV11-2
CASSPRGWDTGELFF
TGTGCCAGCAGCCCGAGGGGTTGGGACACCGGGGAGCTGTTTTTT
>TRBD2|TRBJ2-1|once|TRBV7-9
CASSEHSGNYNEQFF
TGTGCCAGCAGCGAGCATAGCGGGAACTACAATGAGCAGTTCTTC
>TRBD2|TRBJ2-1|many|TRBV27
CASSLGTKQFF
TGTGCCAGCAGTTTGGGGACTAAGCAGTTCTTC
>NA|TRBJ2-5|many|TRBV28
CASSPPSPQETQYF
TGTGCCAGCAGTCCCCCGAGTCCCCAAGAGACCCAGTACTTC
>TRBD2|TRBJ2-3|NA|TRBV2
CASSAWASGVQDTQYF
TGTGCCAGCAGTGCGTGGGCTAGCGGGGTACAAGATACGCAGTATTTT
>NA|TRBJ2-3|few|TRBV7-2
CASSRGWLTDTQYF
TGTGCCAGCAGCCGGGGGTGGCTCACAGATACGCAGTATTTT
>NA|TRBJ1-1|NA|TRBV30
CAQQWGRNTEAFF
TGTGCTCAGCAATGGGGGCGGAACACTGAAGCTTTCTTT
>TRBD1|TRBJ2-1|NA|TRBV29-1
CSVEGRGKNEQFF
TGCAGCGTTGAGGGCAGGGGGAAGAATGAGCAGTTCTTC
>TRBD2|TRBJ2-1|NA|TRBV7-8
CVSSLGYSAGGLPTYNEQFF
TGTGTCAGCAGCTTAGGGTATTCGGCGGGAGGCCTACCAACCTACAATGAGCAGTTCTTC
>TRBD2|TRBJ2-1|NA|TRBV28
CASSLITSVGNEQFF
TGTGCCAGCAGTTTAATCACTAGCGTGGGCAATGAGCAGTTCTTC
>NA|TRBJ1-4|NA|TRBV7-9
CASSFSEGATNEKLFF
TGTGCCAGCAGCTTCTCAGAGGGGGCAACTAATGAAAAACTGTTTTTT
>NA|TRBJ2-1|few|TRBV15
CATSSEAAWGSVQFF
TGTGCCACCAGCAGTGAAGCTGCCTGGGGTAGCGTGCAGTTCTTC
>TRBD1|TRBJ2-1|few|TRBV20-1
CSARGGRDRYNEQFF
TGCAGTGCTAGAGGAGGCCGGGACAGATACAATGAGCAGTTCTTC
>TRBD1|TRBJ2-1|few|TRBV12-3/TRBV12-4
CASRTPGQPYNEQFF
TGTGCCAGCAGGACACCGGGACAGCCTTACAATGAGCAGTTCTTC
>NA|TRBJ1-4|NA|TRBV10-2
CASSESTNEKLFF
TGCGCCAGCAGTGAGTCGACTAATGAAAAACTGTTTTTT
>NA|TRBJ2-3|few|TRBV3-1
CASSQGGKYRITDTQYF
TGTGCCAGCAGCCAAGGTGGAAAGTACAGGATCACAGATACGCAGTATTTT
>NA|TRBJ2-7|NA|TRBV7-2
CASSSDSPRFYEQYF
TGTGCCAGCAGCTCGGACAGTCCCCGCTTCTACGAGCAGTACTTC
>NA|TRBJ2-1|NA|TRBV5-1
CASSLERREYGGEQFF
TGCGCCAGCAGCTTGGAAAGACGGGAGTACGGGGGTGAGCAGTTCTTC
>TRBD1|TRBJ1-1|NA|TRBV6-1
CASREGTAMNTEAFF
TGTGCCAGCAGGGAGGGGACAGCAATGAACACTGAAGCTTTCTTT
>TRBD2|TRBJ2-3|NA|TRBV6-6
CASSRLSTSADTQYF
TGTGCCAGCAGTCGCCTATCGACTAGCGCAGATACGCAGTATTTT
>NA|TRBJ1-4|NA|TRBV28
CASGTTNEKLFF
TGTGCCAGCGGGACAACTAATGAAAAACTGTTTTTT
>TRBD2|TRBJ2-4|few|TRBV20-1
CSAPLAGRYNEQYF
TGCAGTGCCCCTCTAGCGGGGAGGTACAATGAGCAGTACTTC
>NA|TRBJ1-2|NA|TRBV30
CAWSTSGLNYGYTF
TGTGCCTGGAGTACCTCCGGGCTTAACTATGGCTACACCTTC
>NA|TRBJ2-5|NA|TRBV6-6
CASSYSILGGAGNEQYF
TGTGCCAGCAGTTACTCGATTTTGGGGGGGGCCGGGAATGAGCAGTACTTC
>NA|TRBJ1-1|NA|TRBV12-3/TRBV12-4
CASSAERVNTEAFF
TGTGCCAGCAGCGCCGAGAGGGTGAACACTGAAGCTTTCTTT
>NA|TRBJ1-4|NA|TRBV5-6
CASSLPGVGSEKLFF
TGTGCCAGCAGCTTGCCAGGGGTCGGGAGTGAAAAACTGTTTTTT
>NA|TRBJ1-1|NA|TRBV30
CAWSDRYTEAFF
TGTGCCTGGAGTGACAGGTACACTGAAGCTTTCTTT
>TRBD2|TRBJ2-3|NA|TRBV2
CASSIAGWGGGQYF
TGTGCCAGCAGTATAGCGGGATGGGGCGGGGGGCAGTATTTT
>NA|TRBJ2-2|NA|TRBV7-9
CASTPSLVANTGELFF
TGTGCCAGCACCCCGTCCCTAGTCGCGAACACCGGGGAGCTGTTTTTT
>NA|TRBJ2-3|NA|TRBV20-1
CSARDLRLGNTDTQYF
TGCAGTGCTAGAGATCTTCGGCTAGGGAACACAGATACGCAGTATTTT
>NA|TRBJ2-5|NA|TRBV28
CASTLKWNWDERYF
TGTGCCAGCACCCTCAAGTGGAATTGGGACGAGCGGTACTTC
>TRBD2|TRBJ2-1|NA|TRBV10-3
CAIAGGGLYEQFF
TGTGCCATCGCCGGGGGGGGCCTCTACGAGCAGTTCTTC
>TRBD2|TRBJ2-5|few|TRBV5-1
CASSFMGLAGVETQYF
TGCGCCAGCAGCTTCATGGGACTAGCGGGAGTCGAGACCCAGTACTTC
>NA|TRBJ2-5|many|TRBV12-3/TRBV12-4
CASSFSGRDQETQYF
TGTGCCAGCAGTTTCTCTGGCAGGGATCAAGAGACCCAGTACTTC
>TRBD2|TRBJ2-1|NA|TRBV12-3/TRBV12-4
CASSLRRRPMTSSLGGEQFF
TGTGCCAGCAGTTTACGCCGAAGACCCATGACTAGCTCCCTCGGAGGTGAGCAGTTCTTC
>NA|TRBJ2-5|NA|TRBV18
CASSPSIEETQYF
TGTGCCAGCTCACCATCGATAGAAGAGACCCAGTACTTC
>NA|TRBJ1-2|few|TRBV28
CASTAVGENYGYTF
TGTGCCAGCACCGCCGTAGGGGAAAACTATGGCTACACCTTC
>NA|TRBJ1-6|many|TRBV12-3/TRBV12-4
CASSLVNSPLHF
TGCGCCAGCAGCTTGGTCAATTCACCCCTCCACTTT
>NA|TRBJ2-2|NA|TRBV27
CASSSPGLRVPGTAGELFF
TGTGCCAGCAGTTCGCCGGGACTCCGGGTGCCCGGAACCGCCGGGGAGCTGTTTTTT